This T cell receptor beta chain stems from a study of blood T cell repertoires in COVID-19. The overall study: The United States, Italy and Spain provided the acute and convalescent COVID-19 samples. Nucleic acid was either cDNA or gDNA, and it came from T cells, B-cell-depleted T cells, or PBMCs.

Per the study methods: Estimation of nucleated cell counts relied on the amplification of reference gene primers. Some clones are missing from TCRdb's copy, which holds only in-frame ones; the method was immunoSEQ multiplex PCR. The V and J calls and clone size were taken over from that table, and D and trimming were inferred from the DNA. Altogether roughly 100,000 clones are present, around 79% being singletons, with the ten largest covering around a tenth. The CDR3 runs 14 residues. CDR1 SGHTA and CDR2 FQGNSA come from the germline V gene. V lost 2 bases and J 5 bases, leaving 10 bases between the germline ends.

The chain employs TRBV7-2 and TRBJ2-1, with D uncertain. Sequenced material: peripheral blood. This sequence originates from a woman at least 80 years old with acute or convalescent COVID-19. As DNA, the CDR3 is TGTGCCAGCAGCTTATATCGCACAGACAATGAGCAGTTCTTC. It encodes CASSLYRTDNEQFF.